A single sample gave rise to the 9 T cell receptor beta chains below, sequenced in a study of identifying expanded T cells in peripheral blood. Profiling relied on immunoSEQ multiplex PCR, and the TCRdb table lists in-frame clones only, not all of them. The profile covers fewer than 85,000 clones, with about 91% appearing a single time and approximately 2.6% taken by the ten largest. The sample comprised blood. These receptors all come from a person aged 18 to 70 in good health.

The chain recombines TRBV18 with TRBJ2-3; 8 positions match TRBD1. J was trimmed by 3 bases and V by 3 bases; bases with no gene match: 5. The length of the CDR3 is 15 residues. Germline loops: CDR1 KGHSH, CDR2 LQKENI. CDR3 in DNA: TGTGCCAGCTCACCGGACAGGGCCATAACAGATACGCAGTATTTT. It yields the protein CASSPDRAITDTQYF.

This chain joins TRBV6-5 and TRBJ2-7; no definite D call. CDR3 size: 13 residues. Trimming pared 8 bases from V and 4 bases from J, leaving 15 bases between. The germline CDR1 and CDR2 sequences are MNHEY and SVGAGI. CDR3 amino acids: CASGSGPAYEQYF. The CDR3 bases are TGTGCCAGCGGATCGGGTCCGGCATACGAGCAGTACTTC.

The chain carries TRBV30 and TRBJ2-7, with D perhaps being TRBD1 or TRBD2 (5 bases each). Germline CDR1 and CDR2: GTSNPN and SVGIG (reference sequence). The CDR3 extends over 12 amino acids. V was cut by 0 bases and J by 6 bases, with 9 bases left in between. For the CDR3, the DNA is TGTGCCTGGAGTGTATTGGGGGTCGAGCAGTACTTC. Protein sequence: CAWSVLGVEQYF.

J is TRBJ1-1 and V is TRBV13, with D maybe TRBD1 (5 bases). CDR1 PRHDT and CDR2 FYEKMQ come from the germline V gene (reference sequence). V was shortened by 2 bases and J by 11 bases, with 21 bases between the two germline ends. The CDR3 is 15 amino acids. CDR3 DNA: TGTGCCAGCAGCTTAAGCAGCCCGGGACGAGAGGGGGCTTTCTTT. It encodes CASSLSSPGREGAFF.

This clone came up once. The CDR3 loop reads CATSRDMSQSSYEQYF. The CDR3 DNA is TGTGCCACCAGCAGAGATATGAGCCAGAGCTCCTACGAGCAGTACTTC. The chain combines TRBV15 with TRBJ2-7; D is unresolved. The V and J ends lost 0 bases and 0 bases respectively, with 12 bases between them. This CDR3 has 16 residues. Germline V gene data show CDR1 as LNHNV and CDR2 as YYDKDF (reference sequence).

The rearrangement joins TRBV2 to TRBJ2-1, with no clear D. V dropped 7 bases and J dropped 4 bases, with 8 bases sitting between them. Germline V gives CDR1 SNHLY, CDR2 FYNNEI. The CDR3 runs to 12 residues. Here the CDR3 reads CASNLEYNEQFF. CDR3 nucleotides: TGTGCCAGCAATTTGGAGTACAATGAGCAGTTCTTC.

Here the CDR3 reads CAWSPSVFSGANVLTF. The CDR3 DNA sequence: TGTGCCTGGAGTCCTAGCGTCTTCTCTGGGGCCAACGTCCTGACTTTC. The rearrangement links TRBV30 to TRBJ2-6, with D possibly being TRBD2 (6 bases). CDR1 GTSNPN and CDR2 SVGIG come from the germline V gene (reference sequence). Between the trimmed V and J ends, which lost 2 bases and 0 bases, there was a span of 11 bases. The CDR3 is made up of 16 amino acids.

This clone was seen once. The CDR3 protein is CASSVEWGQPQHF. The CDR3 nucleotides read TGTGCCAGCAGTGTAGAGTGGGGCCAGCCCCAGCATTTT. The chain joins TRBV6-1 to TRBJ1-5, with D perhaps TRBD1 (5 bases). The CDR3 has 13 amino acids. Trimming stripped 4 bases from V and 7 bases from J, with 11 bases between. Germline CDR1 is MNHNS and CDR2 is SASEGT.

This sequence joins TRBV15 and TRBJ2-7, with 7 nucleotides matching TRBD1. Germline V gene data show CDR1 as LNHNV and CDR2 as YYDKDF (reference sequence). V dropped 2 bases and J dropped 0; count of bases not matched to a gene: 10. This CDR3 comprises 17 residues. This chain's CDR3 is CATSRWGQFSSSYEQYF. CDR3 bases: TGTGCCACCAGCAGATGGGGACAGTTTAGTAGCTCCTACGAGCAGTACTTC.